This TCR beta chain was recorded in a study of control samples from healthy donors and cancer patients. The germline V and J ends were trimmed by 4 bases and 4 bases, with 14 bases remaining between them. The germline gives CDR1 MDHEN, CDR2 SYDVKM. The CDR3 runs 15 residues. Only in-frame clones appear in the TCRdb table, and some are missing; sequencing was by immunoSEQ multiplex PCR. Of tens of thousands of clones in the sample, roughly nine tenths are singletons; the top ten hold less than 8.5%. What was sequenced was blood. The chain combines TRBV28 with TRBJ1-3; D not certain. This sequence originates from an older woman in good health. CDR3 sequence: CASSSPRFGGNTIYF. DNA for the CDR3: TGTGCCAGCAGTTCCCCTCGTTTCGGAGGAAACACCATATATTTT. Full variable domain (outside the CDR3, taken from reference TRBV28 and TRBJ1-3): DVKVTQSSRYLVKRTGEKVFLECVQDMDHENMFWYRQDPGLGLRLIYFSYDVKMKEKGDIPEGYSVSREKKERFSLILESASTNQTSMYLCASSSPRFGGNTIYFGEGSWLTVV.